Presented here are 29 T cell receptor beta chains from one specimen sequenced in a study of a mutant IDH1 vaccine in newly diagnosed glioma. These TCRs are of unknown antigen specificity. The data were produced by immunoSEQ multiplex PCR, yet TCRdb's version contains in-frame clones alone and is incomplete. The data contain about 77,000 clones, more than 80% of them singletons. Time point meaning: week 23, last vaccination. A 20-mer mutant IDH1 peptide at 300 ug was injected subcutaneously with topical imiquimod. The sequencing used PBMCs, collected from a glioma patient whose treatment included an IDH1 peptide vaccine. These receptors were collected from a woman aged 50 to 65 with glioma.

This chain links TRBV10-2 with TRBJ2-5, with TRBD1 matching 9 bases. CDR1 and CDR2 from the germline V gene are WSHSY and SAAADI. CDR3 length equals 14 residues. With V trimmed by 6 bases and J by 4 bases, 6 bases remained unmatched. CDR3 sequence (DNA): TGCGCCAGCAGCGAGAAGGGACAGGGAGAGACCCAGTACTTC. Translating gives CASSEKGQGETQYF.

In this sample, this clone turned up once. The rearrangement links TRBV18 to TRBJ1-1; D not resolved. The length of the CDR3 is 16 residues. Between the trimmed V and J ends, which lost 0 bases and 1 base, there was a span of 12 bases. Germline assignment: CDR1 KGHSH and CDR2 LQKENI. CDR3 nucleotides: TGTGCCAGCTCACCACCGTCGGGAGGGAAGAACACTGAAGCTTTCTTT. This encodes CASSPPSGGKNTEAFF.

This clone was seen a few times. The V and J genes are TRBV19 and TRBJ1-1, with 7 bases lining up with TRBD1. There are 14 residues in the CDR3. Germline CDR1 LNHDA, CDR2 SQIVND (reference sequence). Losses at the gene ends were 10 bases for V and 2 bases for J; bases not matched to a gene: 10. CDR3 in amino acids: CATSRTGENTEAFF. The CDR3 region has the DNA TGTGCCACCTCCCGGACAGGTGAAAACACTGAAGCTTTCTTT.

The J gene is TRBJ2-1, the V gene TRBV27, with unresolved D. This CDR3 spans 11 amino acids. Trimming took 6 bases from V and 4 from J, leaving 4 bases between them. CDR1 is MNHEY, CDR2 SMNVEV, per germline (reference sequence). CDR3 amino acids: CASREYNEQFF. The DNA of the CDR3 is TGTGCCAGCAGGGAATACAATGAGCAGTTCTTC.

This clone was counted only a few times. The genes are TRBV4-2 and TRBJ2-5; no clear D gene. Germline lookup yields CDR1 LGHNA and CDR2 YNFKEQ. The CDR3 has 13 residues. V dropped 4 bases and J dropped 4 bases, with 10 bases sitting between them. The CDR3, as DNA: TGTGCCAGCAGCCTCGATTTAGTAGAGACCCAGTACTTC. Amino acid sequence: CASSLDLVETQYF.

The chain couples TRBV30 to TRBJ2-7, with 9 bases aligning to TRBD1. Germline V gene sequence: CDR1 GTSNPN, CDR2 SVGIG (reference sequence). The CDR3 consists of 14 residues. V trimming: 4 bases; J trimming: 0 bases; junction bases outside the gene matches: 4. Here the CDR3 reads CAWKPTGGSYEQYF. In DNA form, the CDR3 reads TGTGCCTGGAAACCGACAGGGGGCTCCTACGAGCAGTACTTC.

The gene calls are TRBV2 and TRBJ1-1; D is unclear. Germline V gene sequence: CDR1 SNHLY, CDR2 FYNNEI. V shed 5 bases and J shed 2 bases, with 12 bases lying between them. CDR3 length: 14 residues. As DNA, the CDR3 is TGTGCCAGCAGTCCCGGGAACACAAACACTGAAGCTTTCTTT. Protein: CASSPGNTNTEAFF.

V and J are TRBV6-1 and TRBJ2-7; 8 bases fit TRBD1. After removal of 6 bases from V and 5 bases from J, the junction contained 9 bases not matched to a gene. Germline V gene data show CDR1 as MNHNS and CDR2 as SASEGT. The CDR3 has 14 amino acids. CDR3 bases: TGTGCCAGCAGAGTATTGGACAGGGCTAACGAGCAGTACTTC. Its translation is CASRVLDRANEQYF.

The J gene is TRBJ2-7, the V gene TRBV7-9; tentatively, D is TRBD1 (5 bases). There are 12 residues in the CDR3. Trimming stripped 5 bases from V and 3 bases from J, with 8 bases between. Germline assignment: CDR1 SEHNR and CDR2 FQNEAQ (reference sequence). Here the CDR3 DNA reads TGTGCCAGCAGCCTCCAGGGCTACGAGCAGTACTTC. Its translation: CASSLQGYEQYF.

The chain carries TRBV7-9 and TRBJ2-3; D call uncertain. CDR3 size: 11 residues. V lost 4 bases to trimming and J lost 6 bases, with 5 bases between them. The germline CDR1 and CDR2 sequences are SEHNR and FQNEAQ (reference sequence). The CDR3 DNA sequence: TGTGCCAGCAGCTCGGTTGATACGCAGTATTTT. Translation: CASSSVDTQYF. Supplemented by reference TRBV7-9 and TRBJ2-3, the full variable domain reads DTGVSQNPRHKITKRGQNVTFRCDPISEHNRLYWYRQTLGQGPEFLTYFQNEAQLEKSRLLSDRFSAERPKGSFSTLEIQRTEQGDSAMYLCASSSVDTQYFGPGTRLTVL.

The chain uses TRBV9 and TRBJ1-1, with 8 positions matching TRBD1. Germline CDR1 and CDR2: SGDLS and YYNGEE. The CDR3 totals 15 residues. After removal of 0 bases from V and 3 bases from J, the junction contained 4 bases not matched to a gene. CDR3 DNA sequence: TGTGCCAGCAGCGTAGACCAGGGGGCCTACACTGAAGCTTTCTTT. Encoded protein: CASSVDQGAYTEAFF.

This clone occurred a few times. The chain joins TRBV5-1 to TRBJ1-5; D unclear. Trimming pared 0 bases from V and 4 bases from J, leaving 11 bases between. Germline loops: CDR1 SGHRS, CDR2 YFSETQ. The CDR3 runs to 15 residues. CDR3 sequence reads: CASSLEGLRNQPQHF. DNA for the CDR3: TGCGCCAGCAGCTTGGAGGGATTAAGGAATCAGCCCCAGCATTTT.

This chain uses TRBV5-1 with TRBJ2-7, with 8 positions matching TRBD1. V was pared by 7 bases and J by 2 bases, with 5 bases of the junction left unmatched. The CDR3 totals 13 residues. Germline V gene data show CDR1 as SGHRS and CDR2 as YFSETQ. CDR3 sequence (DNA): TGCGCCAGCGTTCGGACAGGGACCTACGAGCAGTACTTC. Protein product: CASVRTGTYEQYF.

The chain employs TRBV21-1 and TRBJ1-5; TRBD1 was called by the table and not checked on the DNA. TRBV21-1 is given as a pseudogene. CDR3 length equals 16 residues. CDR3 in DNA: TGTGCCAGCAGCAAAGGGTGGGCAGGGGACAATCAGCCCCAGCATTTT. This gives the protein CASSKGWAGDNQPQHF.

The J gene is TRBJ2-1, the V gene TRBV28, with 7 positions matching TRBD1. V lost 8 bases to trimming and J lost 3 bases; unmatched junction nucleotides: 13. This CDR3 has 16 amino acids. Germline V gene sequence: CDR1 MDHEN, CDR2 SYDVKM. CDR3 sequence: CASESSPRDSYNEQFF. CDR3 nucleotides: TGTGCCAGCGAAAGCTCCCCCCGGGACAGCTACAATGAGCAGTTCTTC.

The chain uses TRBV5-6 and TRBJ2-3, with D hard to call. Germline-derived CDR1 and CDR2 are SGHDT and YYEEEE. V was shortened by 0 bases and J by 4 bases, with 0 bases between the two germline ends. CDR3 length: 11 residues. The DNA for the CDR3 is TGTGCCAGCAGCTTGGCAGATACGCAGTATTTT. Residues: CASSLADTQYF.

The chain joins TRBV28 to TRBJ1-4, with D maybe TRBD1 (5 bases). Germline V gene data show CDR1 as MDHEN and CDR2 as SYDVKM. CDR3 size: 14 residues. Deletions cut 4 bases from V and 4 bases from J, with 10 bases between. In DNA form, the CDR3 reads TGTGCCAGCAGTTACCGGGACTTTAATGAAAAACTGTTTTTT. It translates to CASSYRDFNEKLFF.

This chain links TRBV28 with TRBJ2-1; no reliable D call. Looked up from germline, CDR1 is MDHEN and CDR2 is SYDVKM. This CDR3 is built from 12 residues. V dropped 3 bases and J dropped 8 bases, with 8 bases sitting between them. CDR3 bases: TGTGCCAGCAGTTTCCGGAGAGATGAGCAGTTCTTC. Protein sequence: CASSFRRDEQFF.

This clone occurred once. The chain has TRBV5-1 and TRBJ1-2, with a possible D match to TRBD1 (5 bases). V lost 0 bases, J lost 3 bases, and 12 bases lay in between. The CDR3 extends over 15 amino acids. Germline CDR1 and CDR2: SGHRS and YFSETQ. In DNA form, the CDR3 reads TGCGCCAGCAGCTTGGGTTCGTCCAGGGACTATGGCTACACCTTC. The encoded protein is CASSLGSSRDYGYTF. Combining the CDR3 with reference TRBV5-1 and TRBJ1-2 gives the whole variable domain KAGVTQTPRYLIKTRGQQVTLSCSPISGHRSVSWYQQTPGQGLQFLFEYFSETQRNKGNFPGRFSGRQFSNSRSEMNVSTLELGDSALYLCASSLGSSRDYGYTFGSGTRLTVV.

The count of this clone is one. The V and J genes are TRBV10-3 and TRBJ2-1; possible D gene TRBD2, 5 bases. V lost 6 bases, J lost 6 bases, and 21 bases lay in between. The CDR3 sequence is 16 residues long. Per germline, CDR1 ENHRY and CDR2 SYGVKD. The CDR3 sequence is CAISPGRLQILNEQFF. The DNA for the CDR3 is TGTGCCATCAGCCCGGGGAGACTCCAAATCCTCAATGAGCAGTTCTTC.

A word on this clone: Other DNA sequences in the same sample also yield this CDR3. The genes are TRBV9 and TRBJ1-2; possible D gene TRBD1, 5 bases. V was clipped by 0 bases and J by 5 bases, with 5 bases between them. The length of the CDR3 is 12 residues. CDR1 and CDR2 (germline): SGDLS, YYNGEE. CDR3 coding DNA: TGTGCCAGCAGCGTAGGGGGGTATGGCTACACCTTC. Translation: CASSVGGYGYTF.

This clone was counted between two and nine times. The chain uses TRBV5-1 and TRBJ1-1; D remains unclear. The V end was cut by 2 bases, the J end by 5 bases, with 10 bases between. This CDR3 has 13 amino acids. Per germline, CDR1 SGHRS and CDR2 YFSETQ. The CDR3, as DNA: TGCGCCAGCAGCTTTTTGGGTACAACTGAAGCTTTCTTT. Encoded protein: CASSFLGTTEAFF. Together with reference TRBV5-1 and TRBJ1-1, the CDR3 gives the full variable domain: KAGVTQTPRYLIKTRGQQVTLSCSPISGHRSVSWYQQTPGQGLQFLFEYFSETQRNKGNFPGRFSGRQFSNSRSEMNVSTLELGDSALYLCASSFLGTTEAFFGQGTRLTVV.

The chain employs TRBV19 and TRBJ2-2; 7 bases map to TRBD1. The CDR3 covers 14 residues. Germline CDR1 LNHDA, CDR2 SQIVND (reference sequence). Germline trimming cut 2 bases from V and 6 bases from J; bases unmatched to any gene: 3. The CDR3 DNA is TGTGCCAGTAGTATACGCCAGGGGGCCGGGGAGCTGTTTTTT. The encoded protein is CASSIRQGAGELFF.

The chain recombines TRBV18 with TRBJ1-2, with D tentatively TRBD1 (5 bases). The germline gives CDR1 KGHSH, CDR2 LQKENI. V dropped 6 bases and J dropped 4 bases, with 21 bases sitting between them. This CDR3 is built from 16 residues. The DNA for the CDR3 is TGTGCCAGCTCCCCTTCCGCTGACAGAAACCTCTATGGCTACACCTTC. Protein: CASSPSADRNLYGYTF. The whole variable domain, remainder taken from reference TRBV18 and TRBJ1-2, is NAGVMQNPRHLVRRRGQEARLRCSPMKGHSHVYWYRQLPEEGLKFMVYLQKENIIDESGMPKERFSAEFPKEGPSILRIQQVVRGDSAAYFCASSPSADRNLYGYTFGSGTRLTVV.

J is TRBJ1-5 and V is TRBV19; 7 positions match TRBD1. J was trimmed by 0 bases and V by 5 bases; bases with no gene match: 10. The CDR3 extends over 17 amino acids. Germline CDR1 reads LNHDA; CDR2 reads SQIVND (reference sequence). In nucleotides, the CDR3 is TGTGCCAGTAGTTCTCTCCGGGACAGTTATAGCAATCAGCCCCAGCATTTT. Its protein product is CASSSLRDSYSNQPQHF.

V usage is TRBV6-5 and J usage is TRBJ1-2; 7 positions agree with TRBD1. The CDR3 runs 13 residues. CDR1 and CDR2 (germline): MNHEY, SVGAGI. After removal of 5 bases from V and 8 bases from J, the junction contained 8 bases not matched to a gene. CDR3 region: CASSDRQGGGYTF. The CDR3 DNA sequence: TGTGCCAGCAGTGACCGACAGGGTGGCGGCTACACCTTC.

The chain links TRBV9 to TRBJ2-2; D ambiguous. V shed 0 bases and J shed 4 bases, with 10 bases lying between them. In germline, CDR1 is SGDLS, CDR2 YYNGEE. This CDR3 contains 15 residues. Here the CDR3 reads CASSVVPDGTGELFF. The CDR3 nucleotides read TGTGCCAGCAGCGTAGTCCCTGATGGCACCGGGGAGCTGTTTTTT.

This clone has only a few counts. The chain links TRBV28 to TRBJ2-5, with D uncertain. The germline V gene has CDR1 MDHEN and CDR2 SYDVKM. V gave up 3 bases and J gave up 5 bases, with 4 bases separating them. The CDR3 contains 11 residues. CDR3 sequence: CASSLTETQYF. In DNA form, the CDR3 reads TGTGCCAGCAGTTTGACGGAGACCCAGTACTTC.

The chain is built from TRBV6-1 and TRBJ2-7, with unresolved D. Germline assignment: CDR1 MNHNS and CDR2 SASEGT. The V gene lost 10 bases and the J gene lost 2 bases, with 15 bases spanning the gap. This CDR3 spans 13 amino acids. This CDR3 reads CATLTEAPYEQYF. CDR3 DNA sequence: TGTGCCACCCTAACCGAGGCCCCCTACGAGCAGTACTTC.